Sequencing of this T cell receptor (beta chain) was carried out in a study of kidney transplant recipient with SARS-CoV-2 infection. This CDR3 has 11 residues. The V end lost 5 bases, the J end lost 8 bases, and 9 bases lay between the germline ends. Germline CDR1 reads SGHTA; CDR2 reads FQGNSA. In this sample, this clonotype turned up many times. Each CDR3 protein is one row after TCRdb ran MiXCR on the reads. This sample yields fewer than 250,000 distinct CDR3 sequences, of which 25% to 35% are seen a single time; about 7% belongs to the top ten. The chain couples TRBV7-2 to TRBJ1-1, with D hard to call. The clonotype originates from a male patient younger than 45 who had COVID-19 and was a kidney transplant recipient. Some of the T cells might come from the graft donor. Material: a blood sample, obtained at baseline and on roughly day 110 from a kidney transplant recipient. The CDR3 DNA reads as TGTGCCAGCAGCGTAGGACGAGAAGCTTTCTTT. Encoded protein: CASSVGREAFF.